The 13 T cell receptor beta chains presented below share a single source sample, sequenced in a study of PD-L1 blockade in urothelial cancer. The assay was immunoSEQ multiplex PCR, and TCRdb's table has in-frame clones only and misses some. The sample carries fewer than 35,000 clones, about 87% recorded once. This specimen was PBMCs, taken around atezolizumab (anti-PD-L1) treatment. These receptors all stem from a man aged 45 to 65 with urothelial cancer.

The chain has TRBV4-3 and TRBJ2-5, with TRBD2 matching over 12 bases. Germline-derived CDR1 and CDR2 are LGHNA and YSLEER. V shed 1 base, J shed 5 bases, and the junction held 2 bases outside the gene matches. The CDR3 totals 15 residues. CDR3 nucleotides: TGCGCCAGCAGCCAAGGAACTAGCGGGAGGGAGACCCAGTACTTC. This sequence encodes CASSQGTSGRETQYF.

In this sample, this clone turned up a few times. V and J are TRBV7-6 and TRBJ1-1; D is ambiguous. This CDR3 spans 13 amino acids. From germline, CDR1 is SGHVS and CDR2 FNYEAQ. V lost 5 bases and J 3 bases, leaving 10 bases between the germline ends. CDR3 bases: TGTGCCAGCAGCGCTGACTCCTACACTGAAGCTTTCTTT. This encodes CASSADSYTEAFF.

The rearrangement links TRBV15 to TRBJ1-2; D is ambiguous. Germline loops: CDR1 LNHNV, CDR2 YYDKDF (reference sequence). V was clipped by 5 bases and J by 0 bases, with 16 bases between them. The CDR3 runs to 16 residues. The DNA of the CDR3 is TGTGCCACCAGCGACACCCCCGGGGTAGCTAACTATGGCTACACCTTC. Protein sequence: CATSDTPGVANYGYTF.

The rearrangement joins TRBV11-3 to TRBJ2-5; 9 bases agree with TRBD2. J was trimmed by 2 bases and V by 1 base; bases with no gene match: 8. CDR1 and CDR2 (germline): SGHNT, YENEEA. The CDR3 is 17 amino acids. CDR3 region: CASSLGVSGSGQETQYF. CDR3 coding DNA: TGTGCCAGCAGCTTAGGTGTTAGCGGGAGTGGGCAAGAGACCCAGTACTTC.

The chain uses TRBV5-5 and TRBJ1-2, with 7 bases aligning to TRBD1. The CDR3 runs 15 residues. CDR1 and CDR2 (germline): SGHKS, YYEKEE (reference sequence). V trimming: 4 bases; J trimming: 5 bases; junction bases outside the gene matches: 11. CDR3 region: CASSPMGTDLYGYTF. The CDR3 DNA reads TGTGCCAGCAGCCCCATGGGGACAGATCTATATGGCTACACCTTC.

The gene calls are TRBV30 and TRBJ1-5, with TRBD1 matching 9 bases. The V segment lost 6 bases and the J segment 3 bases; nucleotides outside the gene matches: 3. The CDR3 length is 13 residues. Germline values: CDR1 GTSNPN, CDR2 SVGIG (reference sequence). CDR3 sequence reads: CACRDRDNQPQHF. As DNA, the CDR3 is TGTGCCTGCAGGGACAGGGACAATCAGCCCCAGCATTTT.

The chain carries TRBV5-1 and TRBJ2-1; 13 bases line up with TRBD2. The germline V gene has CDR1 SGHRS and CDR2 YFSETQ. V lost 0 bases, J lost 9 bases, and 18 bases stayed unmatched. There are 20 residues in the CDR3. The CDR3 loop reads CASSLGPSLQLAGGPSEQFF. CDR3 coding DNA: TGCGCCAGCAGCTTGGGGCCGTCATTACAACTAGCGGGAGGGCCCAGTGAGCAGTTCTTC.

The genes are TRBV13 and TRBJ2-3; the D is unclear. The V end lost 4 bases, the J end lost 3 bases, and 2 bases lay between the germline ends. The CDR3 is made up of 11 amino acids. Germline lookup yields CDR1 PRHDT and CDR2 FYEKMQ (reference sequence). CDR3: CASSSTDTQYF. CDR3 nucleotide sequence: TGTGCCAGCAGCTCTACAGATACGCAGTATTTT.

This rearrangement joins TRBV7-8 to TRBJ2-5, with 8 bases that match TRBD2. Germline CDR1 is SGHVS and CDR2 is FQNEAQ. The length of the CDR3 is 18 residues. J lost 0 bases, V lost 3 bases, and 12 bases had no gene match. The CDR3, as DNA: TGTGCCAGCAGCTTCTTGCCCCCGCGGGGGGCAAACCAAGAGACCCAGTACTTC. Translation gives CASSFLPPRGANQETQYF.

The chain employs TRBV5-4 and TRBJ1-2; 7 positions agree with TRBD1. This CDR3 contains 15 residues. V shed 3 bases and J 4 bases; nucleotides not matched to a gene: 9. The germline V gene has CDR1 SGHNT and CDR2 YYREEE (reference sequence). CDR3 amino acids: CASSSWIRQGYGYTF. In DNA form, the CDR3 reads TGTGCCAGCAGCTCCTGGATTAGACAGGGCTATGGCTACACCTTC.

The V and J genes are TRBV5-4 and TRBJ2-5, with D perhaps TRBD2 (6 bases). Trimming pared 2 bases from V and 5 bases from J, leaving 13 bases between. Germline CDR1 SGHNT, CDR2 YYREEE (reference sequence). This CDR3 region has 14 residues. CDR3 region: CASSFGGVGETQYF. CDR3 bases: TGTGCCAGCAGCTTTGGCGGGGTGGGGGAGACCCAGTACTTC.

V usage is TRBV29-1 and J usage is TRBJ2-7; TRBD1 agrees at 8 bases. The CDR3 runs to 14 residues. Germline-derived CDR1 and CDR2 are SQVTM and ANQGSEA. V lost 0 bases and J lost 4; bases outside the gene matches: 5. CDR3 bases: TGCAGCGTTGAAGATGCCGGACAGGGATACGAGCAGTACTTC. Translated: CSVEDAGQGYEQYF.

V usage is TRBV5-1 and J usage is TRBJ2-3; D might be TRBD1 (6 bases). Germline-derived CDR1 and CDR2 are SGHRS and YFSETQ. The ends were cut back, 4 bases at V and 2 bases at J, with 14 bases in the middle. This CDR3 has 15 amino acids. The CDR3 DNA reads TGCGCCAGCAGCGGAACAACAGGGAACACAGATACGCAGTATTTT. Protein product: CASSGTTGNTDTQYF.